The 10 T cell receptor beta chains listed next were all sequenced from one sample in a study of cytomegalovirus exposure and HLA in healthy donors. PCR amplification relied on 60 Vbeta primers (plus 13 Jbeta primers). TCRdb's table, derived via immunoSEQ multiplex PCR, lists solely in-frame clones and lacks some. This sample yields about 160,000 clones, of which roughly 88% are seen a single time; 5% to 7% belongs to the top ten. Sequenced: PBMCs. The receptors originated from a man in his fifties or sixties in good health and CMV-seropositive.

The V call is TRBV7-9, the J call TRBJ1-6; tentative D call: TRBD1 (5 bases). The germline V and J ends were trimmed by 4 bases and 0 bases, with 10 bases remaining between them. CDR1 and CDR2 (germline): SEHNR, FQNEAQ (reference sequence). The CDR3 sequence is 16 residues long. CDR3 residues: CASSSTGVSYNSPLHF. CDR3 nucleotides: TGTGCCAGCAGCTCCACGGGGGTCTCCTATAATTCACCCCTCCACTTT.

This sequence joins TRBV7-6 and TRBJ2-3; TRBD2 aligns across 11 bases. V dropped 3 bases and J dropped 5; count of bases not matched to a gene: 7. Germline V gene lookup returns CDR1 SGHVS and CDR2 FNYEAQ. The CDR3 covers 16 residues. In nucleotides, the CDR3 is TGTGCCAGCAGCTTTAGTAGCGGGGGGGCCCAAGATACGCAGTATTTT. Protein product: CASSFSSGGAQDTQYF.

The chain links TRBV10-3 to TRBJ1-1, with D maybe TRBD1 (5 bases). The CDR3 totals 14 residues. Trimming cost V 7 bases and J 5 bases, with 17 bases left between them. The germline gives CDR1 ENHRY, CDR2 SYGVKD. The CDR3 nucleotides are TGTGCCATCACCGCGATTCTGGGGGGGACTGAAGCTTTCTTT. This gives the protein CAITAILGGTEAFF.

The chain recombines TRBV19 with TRBJ2-1, with 7 bases that match TRBD2. CDR1 and CDR2 (germline): LNHDA, SQIVND (reference sequence). The CDR3 is 15 amino acids. J was trimmed by 4 bases and V by 3 bases; bases with no gene match: 6. The CDR3 nucleotides read TGTGCCAGTAGTATGTCTCTAGCGGTTTACAATGAGCAGTTCTTC. This sequence encodes CASSMSLAVYNEQFF.

CDR3 region: CASSPLQGDTQYF. DNA for the CDR3: TGTGCCAGCAGCCCACTTCAGGGGGATACGCAGTATTTT. J is TRBJ2-3 and V is TRBV5-4; possible D gene TRBD1, 6 bases. The ends were cut back, 4 bases at V and 6 bases at J, with 12 bases in the middle. Germline values: CDR1 SGHNT, CDR2 YYREEE (reference sequence). CDR3 length equals 13 residues.

The chain employs TRBV7-6 and TRBJ1-5, with a tentative D call TRBD1 (5 bases). Germline CDR1 reads SGHVS; CDR2 reads FNYEAQ. V was shortened by 0 bases and J by 5 bases, with 17 bases between the two germline ends. The CDR3 totals 17 residues. CDR3 sequence (DNA): TGTGCCAGCAGCTTAGCGATCGGCAGGGCGACCGATCAGCCCCAGCATTTT. Residues: CASSLAIGRATDQPQHF.

The rearrangement links TRBV5-4 to TRBJ1-1; 11 positions agree with TRBD1. The V gene's germline CDR1 is SGHNT and CDR2 YYREEE (reference sequence). The V and J ends lost 2 bases and 3 bases, in that order; junction bases with no gene match: 6. This CDR3 has 16 residues. Here the CDR3 reads CASSFGTGGRYTEAFF. The CDR3 DNA reads TGTGCCAGCAGCTTCGGGACAGGGGGTAGGTACACTGAAGCTTTCTTT.

This chain joins TRBV9 and TRBJ2-1; 8 bases match TRBD2. CDR1 SGDLS and CDR2 YYNGEE come from the germline V gene. The CDR3 has 15 residues. Trimming at V came to 4 bases and at J to 6 bases, leaving 9 bases not matched to a gene. CDR3 protein: CASSTFSGGFNEQFF. DNA of the CDR3: TGTGCCAGCAGCACTTTCAGCGGGGGCTTCAATGAGCAGTTCTTC.

This chain links TRBV6-5 with TRBJ2-1, with TRBD2 as a possible D gene (8 bases). From germline, CDR1 is MNHEY and CDR2 SVGAGI. Trimming left V 10 bases short and J 9 bases short, with 25 bases between. This CDR3 has 15 residues. The CDR3 DNA sequence: TGTGCCACCCTCATCCGGGAGGGGGCCAGAAGTGAGCAGTTCTTC. Its translation is CATLIREGARSEQFF.

J is TRBJ1-1 and V is TRBV27; D might be TRBD1 (5 bases). V was trimmed by 8 bases and J by 4 bases, leaving 14 bases between them. CDR3 size: 13 residues. CDR1 and CDR2 from the germline V gene are MNHEY and SMNVEV (reference sequence). Here the CDR3 DNA reads TGTGCCAGCGGGACTGTTACTGGCACTGAAGCTTTCTTT. Translation gives CASGTVTGTEAFF.